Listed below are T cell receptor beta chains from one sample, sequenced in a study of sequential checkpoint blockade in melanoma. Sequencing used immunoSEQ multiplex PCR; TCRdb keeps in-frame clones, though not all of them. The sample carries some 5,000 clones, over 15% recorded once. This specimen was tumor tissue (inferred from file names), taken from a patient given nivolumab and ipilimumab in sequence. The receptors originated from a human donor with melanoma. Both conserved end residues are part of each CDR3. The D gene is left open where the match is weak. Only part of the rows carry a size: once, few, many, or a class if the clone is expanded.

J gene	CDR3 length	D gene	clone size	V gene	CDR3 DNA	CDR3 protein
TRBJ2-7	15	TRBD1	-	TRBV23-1	TGCGCCAGCAGTCACCCCGGGGCAGGGGGCTACGAGCAGTACTTC	CASSHPGAGGYEQYF
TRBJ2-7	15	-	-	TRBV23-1	TGCGCCAGCAGTCATTTTGACCGCGAAAGGTACGAGCAGTACTTC	CASSHFDRERYEQYF
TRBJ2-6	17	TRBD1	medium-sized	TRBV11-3	TGTGCCAGCAGCTCGCTCGGACAGGGGGCTGGGGCCAACGTCCTGACTTTC	CASSSLGQGAGANVLTF
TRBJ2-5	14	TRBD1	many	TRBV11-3	TGTGCCAGCAGCTTAGTTACAGGGGAAGAGACCCAGTACTTC	CASSLVTGEETQYF
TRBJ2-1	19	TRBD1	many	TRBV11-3	TGTGCCAGCACCATCGCCGGGACAGGGAGGGCCAGCTCCTACAATGAGCAGTTCTTC	CASTIAGTGRASSYNEQFF
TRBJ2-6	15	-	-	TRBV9	TGTGCCAGCCGAGGGGAGCCCTCTGGGGCCAACGTCCTGACTTTC	CASRGEPSGANVLTF
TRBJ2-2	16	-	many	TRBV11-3	TGTGCCAGCAGCCTGGAAACTAACCAGGGCACCGGGGAGCTGTTTTTT	CASSLETNQGTGELFF
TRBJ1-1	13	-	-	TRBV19	TGTGCCAGTAGTATCAGGGTCCGCACTGAAGCTTTCTTT	CASSIRVRTEAFF
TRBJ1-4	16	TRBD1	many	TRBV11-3	TGTGCCAGCAGCCCAACTCCGGGACAGGTCGGTGAAAAACTGTTTTTT	CASSPTPGQVGEKLFF
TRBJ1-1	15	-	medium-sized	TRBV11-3	TGTGCCAGCAGCTTGGCCGGCCGAGTTAACACTGAAGCTTTCTTT	CASSLAGRVNTEAFF
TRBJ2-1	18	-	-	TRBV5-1	TGCGCCAGCAGCTCGTTGCCCCCTGGGGTCCCTGGGATGAATGAGCAGTTCTTC	CASSSLPPGVPGMNEQFF
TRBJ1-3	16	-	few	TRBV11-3	TGTGCCAGCAGCTTAGTCGCGACAAACTCTGGAAACACCATATATTTT	CASSLVATNSGNTIYF
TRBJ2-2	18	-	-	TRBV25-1	TGTGCCAGCAGTGAATATAGGGACCAAGTCCCAAACACCGGGGAGCTGTTTTTT	CASSEYRDQVPNTGELFF
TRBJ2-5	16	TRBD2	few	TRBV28	TGTGCCAGCAGGTCACCTAGCGGGGGCATCCAAGAGACCCAGTACTTC	CASRSPSGGIQETQYF
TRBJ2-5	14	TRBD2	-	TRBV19	TGTGCCAGTAGTGAGCGGGGGGGCCTAATGGCCCAGTACTTC	CASSERGGLMAQYF
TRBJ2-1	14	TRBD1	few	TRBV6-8	TGTGCCAGCAGTTACGGGACAGGGGTCAATGAGCAGTTCTTC	CASSYGTGVNEQFF
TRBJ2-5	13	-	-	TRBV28	TGTGCCAGCAGTTTAAGGGACGGGCTACCCCAGTACTTC	CASSLRDGLPQYF
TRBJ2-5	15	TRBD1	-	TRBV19	TGTGCCAGTAGTTCTTGGGGACAGGGTCAAGAGACCCAGTACTTC	CASSSWGQGQETQYF
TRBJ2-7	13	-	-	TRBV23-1	TGCGCCAGCAGCGACGGGACTGGATACGAGCAGTACTTC	CASSDGTGYEQYF
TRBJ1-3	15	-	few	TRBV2	TGTGCCAGCAGTTTGTCTGGCGGTACTGGAAACACCATATATTTT	CASSLSGGTGNTIYF
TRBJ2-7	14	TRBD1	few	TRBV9	TGTGCCAGCAGCCTAGGACAGGGTCCCCACGAGCAGTACTTC	CASSLGQGPHEQYF
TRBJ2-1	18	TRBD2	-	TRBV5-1	TGCGCCAGCAGCCTGATGGGGGGGAGCGTCGGCTCCTACAATGAGCAGTTCTTC	CASSLMGGSVGSYNEQFF
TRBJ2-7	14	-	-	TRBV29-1	TGCAGCGTTGGACGCGGGGCCCGCTCCTACGAGCAGTACTTC	CSVGRGARSYEQYF
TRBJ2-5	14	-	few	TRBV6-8	TGTGCCAGCAGTTTCGTACTCCTGGGAGAGACCCAGTACTTC	CASSFVLLGETQYF
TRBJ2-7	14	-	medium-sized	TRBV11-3	TGTGCCAGCAGCTTGGCCGGCATTACCTACGAGCAGTACTTC	CASSLAGITYEQYF
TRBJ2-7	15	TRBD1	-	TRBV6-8	TGTGCCAGCGGAACCGGGACAGGGACCGGCTACGAGCAGTACTTC	CASGTGTGTGYEQYF
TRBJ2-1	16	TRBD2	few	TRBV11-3	TGTGCCAGCAGCTTTCTTAGCGGGGGGCTCAACAATGAGCAGTTCTTC	CASSFLSGGLNNEQFF
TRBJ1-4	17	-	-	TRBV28	TGTGCCAGCAGTTTAGGGTTTGTAGGGGGGGCGCGTGAAAAACTGTTTTTT	CASSLGFVGGAREKLFF
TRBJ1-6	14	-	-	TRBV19	TGTGCCAGTAGTACTGGGGATGTTGGTTCACCCCTCCACTTT	CASSTGDVGSPLHF
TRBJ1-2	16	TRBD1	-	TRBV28	TGTGCCAGCAGTCTCAGGGGGCGCTGGTTCTACTATGGCTACACCTTC	CASSLRGRWFYYGYTF
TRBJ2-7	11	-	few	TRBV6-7	TGTGCCAGCACCGGCAGCTACGAGCAGTACTTC	CASTGSYEQYF
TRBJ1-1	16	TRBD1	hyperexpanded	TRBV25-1	TGTGCCAGCAGTGAGGGGTCAGGGACAGGGGGCACTGAAGCTTTCTTT	CASSEGSGTGGTEAFF
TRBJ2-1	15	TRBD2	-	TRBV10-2	TGCGCCAGCAGTGGCGGGGGAGGAGGCCCCAATGAGCAGTTCTTC	CASSGGGGGPNEQFF
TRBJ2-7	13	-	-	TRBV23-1	TGCGCCAGCAGGGAGGGTACAGTCTCCGAGCAGTACTTC	CASREGTVSEQYF
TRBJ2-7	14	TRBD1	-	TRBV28	TGTGCCAGCAGTCTACAGGGGGCTCTCGACGAGCAGTACTTC	CASSLQGALDEQYF
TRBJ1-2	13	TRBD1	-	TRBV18	TGTGCCAGCTCACCGGAGGGGGCCCGGGTGGACACCTTC	CASSPEGARVDTF
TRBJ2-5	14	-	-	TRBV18	TGTGCCAGCTCACTAGCTTCGGGGACGGAGACCCAGTACTTC	CASSLASGTETQYF
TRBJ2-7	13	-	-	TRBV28	TGTGCCAGCAGCTTCCAGGGGTTACGCGAGCAGTACTTC	CASSFQGLREQYF